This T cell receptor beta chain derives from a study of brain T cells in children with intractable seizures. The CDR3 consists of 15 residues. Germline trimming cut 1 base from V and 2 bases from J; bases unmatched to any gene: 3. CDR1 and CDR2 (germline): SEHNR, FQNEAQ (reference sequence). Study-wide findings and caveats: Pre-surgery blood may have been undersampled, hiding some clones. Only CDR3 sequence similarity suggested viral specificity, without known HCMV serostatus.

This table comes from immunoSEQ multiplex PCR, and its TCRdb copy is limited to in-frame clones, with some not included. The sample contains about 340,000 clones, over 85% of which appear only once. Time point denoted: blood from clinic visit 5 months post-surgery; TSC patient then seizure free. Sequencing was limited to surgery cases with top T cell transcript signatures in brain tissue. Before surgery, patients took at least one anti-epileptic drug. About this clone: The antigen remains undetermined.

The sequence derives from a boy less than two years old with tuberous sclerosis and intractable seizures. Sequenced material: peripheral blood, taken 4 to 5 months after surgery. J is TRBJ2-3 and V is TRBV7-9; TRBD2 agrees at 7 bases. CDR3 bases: TGTGCCAGCAGCTTAGGGGGGGGGACCACAGATACGCAGTATTTT. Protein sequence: CASSLGGGTTDTQYF. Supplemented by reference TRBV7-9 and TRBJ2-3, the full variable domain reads DTGVSQNPRHKITKRGQNVTFRCDPISEHNRLYWYRQTLGQGPEFLTYFQNEAQLEKSRLLSDRFSAERPKGSFSTLEIQRTEQGDSAMYLCASSLGGGTTDTQYFGPGTRLTVL.